The 12 T cell receptor beta chains below all came from one sample that was sequenced in a study of cytomegalovirus exposure and HLA in healthy donors. It was with 60 Vbeta and 13 Jbeta primers that the PCR ran. Data came from immunoSEQ multiplex PCR; TCRdb stores just in-frame clones and leaves some out. The sample shows under 200,000 clones, 84% of them seen only once. The sample consisted of PBMCs. The source is a boy younger than 10 in good health and CMV-seronegative.

This clone was seen a handful of times. The rearrangement joins TRBV28 to TRBJ1-3; D might be TRBD1 (6 bases). V shed 7 bases and J shed 0 bases, with 10 bases lying between them. The CDR3 is 14 amino acids. Germline CDR1 reads MDHEN; CDR2 reads SYDVKM. The CDR3 is CASIDRTSGNTIYF. CDR3 sequence (DNA): TGTGCCAGCATTGACAGGACCTCTGGAAACACCATATATTTT.

V usage is TRBV2 and J usage is TRBJ2-7; TRBD2 might be the D (6 bases). The germline V gene has CDR1 SNHLY and CDR2 FYNNEI. V was trimmed by 4 bases and J by 2 bases, leaving 15 bases between them. The CDR3 extends over 15 amino acids. The CDR3, as DNA: TGTGCCAGCAGTGGGCTAGCGCCCGGCCCCTACGAGCAGTACTTC. Encoded protein: CASSGLAPGPYEQYF.

The genes are TRBV30 and TRBJ2-7, with 10 bases lining up with TRBD2. The V gene end was trimmed by 0 bases and the J gene end by 3 bases; junction bases not matched to a gene: 5. This CDR3 contains 15 residues. Germline assignment: CDR1 GTSNPN and CDR2 SVGIG (reference sequence). The CDR3 bases are TGTGCCTGGAGTGTAGCACTAGCGGGATACTACGAGCAGTACTTC. Its translation is CAWSVALAGYYEQYF.

This clone appeared once. The chain joins TRBV6-1 to TRBJ1-2; 9 bases are shared with TRBD1. The CDR3 is 14 amino acids. The ends lost 6 bases at V and 0 bases at J; junction bases unmatched: 2. Germline lookup yields CDR1 MNHNS and CDR2 SASEGT. The CDR3 sequence is CASRGTGPNYGYTF. The CDR3 DNA follows: TGTGCCAGCAGAGGGACAGGGCCTAACTATGGCTACACCTTC.

The chain combines TRBV6-1 with TRBJ2-1; D uncertain. CDR3 length: 13 amino acids. CDR1 is MNHNS, CDR2 SASEGT, per germline. Trimming took 4 bases from V and 4 from J, leaving 8 bases between them. The CDR3 DNA follows: TGTGCCAGCAGTGTAGTCAGGTACAATGAGCAGTTCTTC. Translated, it gives CASSVVRYNEQFF.

V gene TRBV10-1 combines with J gene TRBJ2-7, with 8 bases identical to TRBD2. Germline CDR1 is WNHNN and CDR2 is SYGVQD (reference sequence). The CDR3 contains 14 residues. The V and J ends lost 2 bases and 3 bases, in that order; junction bases with no gene match: 3. The CDR3: CASSEGGTSYEQYF. CDR3 in DNA: TGCGCCAGCAGTGAGGGGGGGACTAGCTACGAGCAGTACTTC.

The chain combines TRBV28 with TRBJ2-5; a possible D gene is TRBD2 (7 bases). With 6 bases removed from V and 5 bases from J, the gap between germline ends came to 16 bases. This CDR3 region has 14 residues. The germline V gene has CDR1 MDHEN and CDR2 SYDVKM. The CDR3 here is CASRPEGGGETQYF. CDR3 nucleotide sequence: TGTGCCAGCAGGCCCGAGGGAGGGGGTGAGACCCAGTACTTC.

V usage is TRBV28 and J usage is TRBJ2-1, with 10 bases identical to TRBD2. This CDR3 has 16 residues. V dropped 6 bases and J dropped 0; count of bases not matched to a gene: 5. From germline, CDR1 is MDHEN and CDR2 SYDVKM. CDR3 sequence reads: CASRGTSGDSYNEQFF. The CDR3 region has the DNA TGTGCCAGCAGGGGTACTAGCGGGGACTCCTACAATGAGCAGTTCTTC.

This rearrangement joins TRBV19 to TRBJ2-7; D call uncertain. V gave up 5 bases and J gave up 6 bases, with 14 bases separating them. CDR3 length equals 13 residues. CDR1 and CDR2 from the germline V gene are LNHDA and SQIVND (reference sequence). The CDR3 reads CASSERSRVEQYF. In DNA form, the CDR3 reads TGTGCCAGTAGTGAAAGATCCCGGGTCGAGCAGTACTTC.

The V and J genes are TRBV5-1 and TRBJ1-4; 8 bases fit TRBD1. CDR1 and CDR2 from the germline V gene are SGHRS and YFSETQ. This CDR3 contains 15 residues. Trimming cost V 4 bases and J 7 bases; bases outside gene matches: 9. CDR3 loop: CASSARQGQSEKLFF. The CDR3 region has the DNA TGCGCCAGCAGCGCAAGACAGGGGCAGAGTGAAAAACTGTTTTTT.

CDR3 sequence reads: CASKGGRAMTHEQYF. The CDR3 DNA sequence: TGCGCCAGCAAAGGCGGGAGGGCCATGACCCACGAGCAGTACTTC. The chain links TRBV5-1 to TRBJ2-5; 9 positions agree with TRBD2. The DNA end lines up better with TRBJ2-7; the J call may be wrong. The CDR3 length is 15 residues. Germline loops: CDR1 SGHRS, CDR2 YFSETQ.

V and J are TRBV28 and TRBJ2-2, with 7 bases identical to TRBD1. Germline assignment: CDR1 MDHEN and CDR2 SYDVKM. V lost 4 bases and J lost 3; bases outside the gene matches: 17. The CDR3 contains 19 residues. The DNA of the CDR3 is TGTGCCAGCAGTTCCTCGACAGGGTCGGACGGGTGGGACACCGGGGAGCTGTTTTTT. Protein: CASSSSTGSDGWDTGELFF.